The clone carrying this T cell receptor beta chain was counted between two and nine times. Antigen: not known. MiXCR was run by TCRdb on the 5' RACE reads, yielding one entry per CDR3 protein. The sample has hundreds of thousands of distinct CDR3 sequences; about 25% are singletons. These data originate in a study of CD8 T cells in ankylosing spondylitis. Per the germline V gene, CDR1 is LGHDT and CDR2 is YNNKEL (reference sequence). There are 16 residues in the CDR3. V trimming: 2 bases; J trimming: 7 bases; junction bases outside the gene matches: 6. Study results and limitations: Ankylosing spondylitis blood appeared to be characterized by a TCR beta motif of several highly homologous variants.

This TCR was sampled from a male donor with ankylosing spondylitis. This rearrangement joins TRBV3-1 to TRBJ2-2; 11 bases agree with TRBD1. Material for sequencing was blood, either unsorted or a sorted T cell fraction (not recorded which). The CDR3 reads CASSQLDRGQSGELFF. CDR3 DNA sequence: TGTGCCAGCAGCCAATTGGACAGGGGGCAAAGCGGGGAGCTGTTTTTT.